This TCR beta chain was sequenced in a study of CD8 T cells in ankylosing spondylitis. Study conclusions and caveats: CD8+ by phenotype, disease-linked clones were relatively rare in peripheral blood. Blood of patients with ankylosing spondylitis appeared to be characterized by a TCR beta motif of about eight highly homologous variants. In ankylosing spondylitis patients, matched synovial fluid reportedly showed significant enrichment of disease-linked clones.

The CDR3 contains 17 residues. With 1 base clipped from V and 6 bases from J, the junction kept 11 bases outside the gene matches. Germline V lookup: CDR1 SGHAT, CDR2 FQNNGV. Concerning this clonotype: As yet, its antigen is unknown.

TCR beta libraries were made by quantitative 5'-RACE with molecular barcodes. MiXCR, applied by TCRdb to the 5' RACE reads, yields one record per CDR3 protein. This sample carries 200,000 to 250,000 distinct CDR3 sequences, around 6.6% of them seen once, and the ten largest clones take around 14%. The clonotype comes from a male donor with ankylosing spondylitis. This chain links TRBV11-2 with TRBJ2-3; 9 nucleotides agree with TRBD2. The specimen sequenced was blood, either unsorted or a sorted T cell fraction (not recorded which). In nucleotides, the CDR3 is TGTGCCAGCAGCTTAGGATTGGGCGGGAGGGCCAGGGATACGCAGTATTTT. It translates to CASSLGLGGRARDTQYF.